This T cell receptor beta chain emerged from a study of T cell repertoires in ileal Crohn's disease (dated 2019 in TCRdb). About the full investigation: Median disease duration was roughly 8.2 years, and approximately 34% of patients were identified as active smokers at the time of surgery. Surgery was performed for a complication in all patients, with stricturing disease in 61% and penetrating disease in approximately 40%. Postoperative therapy was given to about half of the patients, with thiopurines administered to some 10 patients and anti-TNF agents administered to around 19 patients. The TCR repertoire was analysed in fewer than 65 patients with Crohn's disease drawn from a prospective multicentre cohort. Running in parallel with the study was a multicentre cohort set up to find predictors of early endoscopic recurrence following ileocolonic resection. A Rutgeerts score above i0 was used to define endoscopic postoperative recurrence. A total of 170 or so mucosal samples from some 60 patients were sequenced, collected from several sites on the surgical specimen and at postoperative endoscopy.

For commercial TCRB immunosequencing, approximately 500 nanograms of biopsy DNA were submitted for each sample. CDR3 regions were amplified from genomic DNA by Adaptive Biotechnology using a two-step, amplification bias-controlled multiplex PCR. The first PCR used primers for every V and J gene segment; the second PCR added barcodes and Illumina adapters. CDR3 libraries were sequenced using an Illumina instrument. From the authors' description of their analysis: The analysis drew on both the pipelines supplied by the vendor and custom analysis of the raw data in R/Bioconductor running R version 3.3.0. Clonality, which ranges from 0 to 1, was calculated as the inverse of the normalised Shannon entropy across all productive clones. High-frequency clones were defined as the share of the repertoire taken up by the top 100 clones, keeping only clones that passed a 95% confidence test. Repertoire diversity was measured with the Simpson index, and overlap between samples was measured with the Morisita-Horn index. TCRdb took this table from immuneACCESS and kept in-frame rearrangements with V and J called. Such tables lack part of the clones; where checked against another copy, unresolved V genes explain under half of the gap, and the rest is unexplained. The DNA was the basis for D and trimming; V, J and clone size are from that table. The sample data list approximately 27,000 clones, and around 80% of these were observed just once. Together, the top ten hold roughly 5.5% of the sample.

With regard to this clone: Its antigen is currently not known. Per-nucleotide qualities are absent, and no much larger clonotype sits a single base away.

What the study reported, not specific to this receptor: A significantly higher proportion of clonal expansions was observed in active smokers at surgery than in non-smokers (about 25% vs 20%, p=0.02). Only a subgroup of patients, of unstated size, had their mucosal CD4 and CD8 T cells sorted and sequenced. Endoscopic recurrence was found to be associated with higher high-frequency clone percentages at surgery, and recurrence was observed in all patients with clonality above 26.8% (18/57). Sorted CD8 T cells carried more high-frequency clones than CD4 T cells, suggesting mucosal expansions were mainly CD8.

V gives up 1 base and J gives up 6 bases, and the segment between their germline ends measures 15 bases. Sequences WSHSY (CDR1) and SAAADI (CDR2) are obtained from the germline V gene. The CDR3, cysteine through phenylalanine, is 15 amino acids long. Kept here is only the CDR3 DNA, which spans 45 bases and is read in frame from base 1. Adults with ileal or ileocolonic Crohn's disease and an indication for ileocolonic resection were eligible for inclusion. Before DNA extraction, whole ileal mucosal biopsies were kept frozen at -80 degrees C. A TRizol-based method was used to extract genomic DNA from the frozen whole biopsies, and the DNA was quantified with a NanoDrop 2000 spectrophotometer.

This sequence was found in an adult with Crohn's disease. The chain was built from TRBV10-2 and TRBJ1-2, with no D gene named confidently. Sequenced: ileal tissue. The CDR3 sequence is CASSEFSTLSNGYTF. The sequenced DNA: TGCGCCAGCAGTGAGTTTTCGACTCTGAGCAATGGCTACACCTTC.